A selection of T cell receptor beta chains follows, all from one sample in a study of tumor and adjacent non-tumor tissue in lung cancer. TCRdb fed the multiplex PCR reads into MiXCR, producing one record per CDR3 protein. The sample consists of about 85,000 distinct CDR3 sequences, more than 60% of them appearing once. Material for sequencing was lung tumor tissue. These receptors all come from a man between 65 and 85 years old with non-small cell lung cancer. Both conserved end residues are part of each CDR3. Each record gives: D gene, V gene, J gene, clone size, CDR3 protein, CDR3 DNA. The D gene is left open where the match is weak. For some rows the clone size is stated as once, few or many, or as a class when expanded; others skip it.

D gene: .
V gene: TRBV11-2
J gene: TRBJ1-1
clone size: .
CDR3 protein: CANSFPQRGDPESFF
CDR3 DNA: TGTGCCAACAGCTTCCCCCAACGCGGGGACCCTGAATCTTTCTTT

D gene: .
V gene: TRBV4-1
J gene: TRBJ1-3
clone size: few
CDR3 protein: CASSQDMLAGNTIYF
CDR3 DNA: TGCGCCAGCAGCCAAGATATGCTTGCTGGAAACACCATATATTTT

D gene: TRBD2
V gene: TRBV10-1
J gene: TRBJ2-7
clone size: many
CDR3 protein: CASSPLREGRTYEQYF
CDR3 DNA: TGCGCCAGCAGTCCCCTGAGGGAGGGGAGGACCTACGAGCAGTACTTC

D gene: TRBD1
V gene: TRBV11-2
J gene: TRBJ1-1
clone size: few
CDR3 protein: CASSPRTGVRPFF
CDR3 DNA: TGTGCCAGTAGTCCCAGGACAGGGGTTCGTCCTTTCTTT

D gene: TRBD1
V gene: TRBV28
J gene: TRBJ1-2
clone size: .
CDR3 protein: CANSLTGGYGYTF
CDR3 DNA: TGTGCCAACAGTTTAACAGGGGGCTATGGCTACACCTTC

D gene: .
V gene: TRBV11-2
J gene: TRBJ2-3
clone size: .
CDR3 protein: CACSLGSTTSTDTQYF
CDR3 DNA: TGTGCCTGCAGCTTAGGCAGTACGACTAGCACAGATACGCAGTATTTT

D gene: TRBD2
V gene: TRBV20-1
J gene: TRBJ2-1
clone size: .
CDR3 protein: CSASSIGTTRGLYNEQFF
CDR3 DNA: TGCAGTGCTAGCTCTATCGGGACTACTCGGGGCCTCTACAATGAGCAGTTCTTC

D gene: TRBD1
V gene: TRBV29-1
J gene: TRBJ1-5
clone size: .
CDR3 protein: CSVGDRLYQPQHF
CDR3 DNA: TGCAGCGTTGGGGACAGACTCTATCAGCCCCAGCACTTT

D gene: .
V gene: TRBV5-1
J gene: TRBJ2-5
clone size: once
CDR3 protein: CASSGQLQESQYF
CDR3 DNA: TGCGCCAGCAGTGGACAGCTCCAAGAGAGCCAGTACTTC

D gene: .
V gene: TRBV6-1
J gene: TRBJ1-5
clone size: many
CDR3 protein: CASSRGQGRNQPQHF
CDR3 DNA: TGTGCCAGCTCAAGAGGGCAGGGTAGGAATCAGCCCCAGCATTTT

D gene: TRBD1
V gene: TRBV6-5
J gene: TRBJ2-7
clone size: once
CDR3 protein: CTNRQRDSYEQYF
CDR3 DNA: TGTACTAACAGGCAACGGGACAGCTACGAGCAGTACTTC

D gene: .
V gene: TRBV6-1
J gene: TRBJ2-7
clone size: .
CDR3 protein: CAIFLDLSCVQYF
CDR3 DNA: TGTGCCATCTTTCTGGACCTTTCCTGCGTGCAGTACTTC

D gene: .
V gene: TRBV11-2
J gene: TRBJ1-3
clone size: .
CDR3 protein: CASGLRPSVDIIYF
CDR3 DNA: TGTGCCAGCGGCTTACGGCCTAGTGTAGACATCATATATTTT

D gene: .
V gene: TRBV5-1
J gene: TRBJ2-1
clone size: few
CDR3 protein: CASSLRRGGEQFF
CDR3 DNA: TGCGCCAGCAGCTTGCGCAGGGGAGGTGAGCAGTTCTTC

D gene: .
V gene: TRBV6-1
J gene: TRBJ1-1
clone size: .
CDR3 protein: CSSSEAENTEAFF
CDR3 DNA: TGTTCCAGCAGTGAGGCAGAGAACACCGAAGCTTTCTTT

D gene: .
V gene: TRBV5-1
J gene: TRBJ1-4
clone size: few
CDR3 protein: CASSLPGEKLFF
CDR3 DNA: TGCGCCAGCAGCCTGCCGGGTGAAAAACTGTTTTTT

D gene: .
V gene: TRBV28
J gene: TRBJ2-7
clone size: .
CDR3 protein: CANSHPRQEIHYEQYF
CDR3 DNA: TGTGCCAACAGTCACCCCCGACAGGAGATCCACTACGAGCAGTACTTC

D gene: TRBD1
V gene: TRBV4-1
J gene: TRBJ2-7
clone size: many
CDR3 protein: CASSLSPGTAIYEQYF
CDR3 DNA: TGCGCCAGCAGCCTTTCTCCCGGGACAGCTATTTACGAGCAGTACTTC

D gene: TRBD1
V gene: TRBV5-4
J gene: TRBJ1-2
clone size: .
CDR3 protein: CASSLGTGAYDYIF
CDR3 DNA: TGTGCTAGCAGCTTGGGGACAGGGGCGTATGACTACATCTTC

D gene: .
V gene: TRBV6-5
J gene: TRBJ2-4
clone size: .
CDR3 protein: CATRERGKVGSKNIQYF
CDR3 DNA: TGCGCCACTAGGGAGAGGGGAAAGGTCGGGTCCAAAAACATTCAGTACTTC

D gene: .
V gene: TRBV6-6
J gene: TRBJ1-6
clone size: .
CDR3 protein: CASNALRDKNNSPLHF
CDR3 DNA: TGTGCCAGCAACGCCCTTCGGGACAAGAATAATTCACCCCTCCACTTT

D gene: .
V gene: TRBV5-4
J gene: TRBJ2-2
clone size: .
CDR3 protein: CASSLDATGEPFF
CDR3 DNA: TGTGCCAGCAGTTTAGACGCCACCGGGGAGCCGTTTTTT

D gene: TRBD1
V gene: TRBV5-4
J gene: TRBJ2-1
clone size: .
CDR3 protein: CASSSRQGVPYNEQFF
CDR3 DNA: TGTGCCAGCAGCTCTCGACAGGGGGTCCCCTACAATGAGCAGTTCTTC

D gene: .
V gene: TRBV11-2
J gene: TRBJ2-1
clone size: .
CDR3 protein: CTSSLGISANEQFF
CDR3 DNA: TGTACCAGCAGCTTAGGGATTAGCGCGAATGAGCAGTTCTTC

D gene: .
V gene: TRBV7-9
J gene: TRBJ2-5
clone size: once
CDR3 protein: CASSLHGKLTQETHYF
CDR3 DNA: TGTGCCAGCAGCTTGCATGGAAAATTAACTCAAGAGACCCACTACTTC

D gene: .
V gene: TRBV7-3
J gene: TRBJ2-3
clone size: .
CDR3 protein: CASSLIGGRIDTQYF
CDR3 DNA: TGTGCCAGCAGCTTAATTGGAGGCCGCATAGATACGCAGTATTTT

D gene: TRBD1
V gene: TRBV29-1
J gene: TRBJ1-2
clone size: .
CDR3 protein: CSVLGQGANGYTF
CDR3 DNA: TGCAGCGTTCTTGGACAGGGGGCTAATGGCTACACCTTC

D gene: TRBD1
V gene: TRBV29-1
J gene: TRBJ2-1
clone size: many
CDR3 protein: CSARDRGTYNEQFF
CDR3 DNA: TGCAGCGCCAGAGACAGGGGAACCTACAATGAGCAGTTCTTC

D gene: .
V gene: TRBV5-5
J gene: TRBJ1-2
clone size: .
CDR3 protein: CTSSKSGGQGDGYTF
CDR3 DNA: TGTACCAGCAGCAAATCTGGTGGTCAGGGTGATGGCTACACCTTC

D gene: .
V gene: TRBV28
J gene: TRBJ2-7
clone size: many
CDR3 protein: CASSQRATGEQYF
CDR3 DNA: TGTGCCAGCAGTCAAAGGGCGACAGGCGAGCAGTACTTC

D gene: .
V gene: TRBV4-1
J gene: TRBJ2-3
clone size: .
CDR3 protein: CARSHERVPAATLHTDTQYF
CDR3 DNA: TGTGCCAGGAGCCACGAGCGAGTCCCCGCAGCTACCCTTCACACAGATACGCAGTATTTT

D gene: .
V gene: TRBV6-5
J gene: TRBJ1-2
clone size: many
CDR3 protein: CASSSDRGGYTF
CDR3 DNA: TGTGCCAGCAGTTCGGACCGAGGGGGCTACACCTTC

D gene: .
V gene: TRBV6-1
J gene: TRBJ1-5
clone size: .
CDR3 protein: CTSREYGGNQPQHF
CDR3 DNA: TGTACCAGCCGTGAGTACGGGGGCAATCAGCCCCAGCATTTT

D gene: TRBD1
V gene: TRBV29-1
J gene: TRBJ2-2
clone size: .
CDR3 protein: CSVRVGGWVGELFF
CDR3 DNA: TGCAGCGTGAGGGTAGGGGGCTGGGTCGGGGAGCTGTTTTTT

D gene: .
V gene: TRBV29-1
J gene: TRBJ2-7
clone size: many
CDR3 protein: CSGWDGRTYEQYF
CDR3 DNA: TGCAGCGGATGGGACGGCAGAACCTACGAGCAGTACTTC

D gene: .
V gene: TRBV6-6
J gene: TRBJ2-6
clone size: .
CDR3 protein: CASGLTSSGTNVLTF
CDR3 DNA: TGCGCCAGCGGTCTAACAAGCTCTGGGACCAACGTCCTGACTTTC

D gene: TRBD2
V gene: TRBV6-1
J gene: TRBJ2-1
clone size: .
CDR3 protein: CANSEGLAANGQFF
CDR3 DNA: TGTGCCAACAGTGAAGGGCTAGCGGCAAATGGGCAGTTCTTC

D gene: TRBD2
V gene: TRBV14
J gene: TRBJ2-7
clone size: few
CDR3 protein: CASSQDSRTSGSYEQYF
CDR3 DNA: TGTGCCAGCAGCCAAGATTCCCGGACTAGCGGGAGCTACGAGCAGTACTTC

D gene: .
V gene: TRBV20-1
J gene: TRBJ1-5
clone size: few
CDR3 protein: CSAGRGSGGNQPPHF
CDR3 DNA: TGCAGTGCTGGAAGGGGGTCCGGGGGCAATCAGCCCCCGCATTTT

D gene: .
V gene: TRBV4-2
J gene: TRBJ2-7
clone size: .
CDR3 protein: CASNQAVTSGSNEQYF
CDR3 DNA: TGTGCCAGCAACCAGGCTGTCACTAGTGGGAGTAACGAGCAGTACTTC

D gene: .
V gene: TRBV11-1
J gene: TRBJ2-1
clone size: .
CDR3 protein: CASSPRDRTYNEQLF
CDR3 DNA: TGTGCCAGCAGCCCCCGGGACCGAACATACAATGAGCAGCTCTTC

D gene: .
V gene: TRBV7-8
J gene: TRBJ1-6
clone size: many
CDR3 protein: CASSDPGPLSPLHF
CDR3 DNA: TGTGCCAGCAGCGACCCGGGACCCCTTTCACCCCTCCACTTT

D gene: .
V gene: TRBV11-2
J gene: TRBJ2-7
clone size: .
CDR3 protein: CASSLDLPLRKAYEQYF
CDR3 DNA: TGTGCCAGCAGCTTAGACCTCCCCTTGAGAAAGGCCTACGAGCAGTACTTC

D gene: .
V gene: TRBV10-3
J gene: TRBJ2-1
clone size: .
CDR3 protein: CAISDRDGAFNEQFF
CDR3 DNA: TGTGCCATCAGTGACCGCGACGGGGCGTTCAATGAGCAGTTCTTC

D gene: .
V gene: TRBV19
J gene: TRBJ2-2
clone size: .
CDR3 protein: CVSSIFGELFF
CDR3 DNA: TGTGTCAGTAGTATCTTCGGGGAGCTGTTTTTT

D gene: TRBD2
V gene: TRBV5-1
J gene: TRBJ2-3
clone size: few
CDR3 protein: CASSSLPSGTTDTQYF
CDR3 DNA: TGCGCCAGCAGCTCACTGCCTAGCGGGACGACAGATACGCAGTATTTT

D gene: .
V gene: TRBV20-1
J gene: TRBJ1-1
clone size: .
CDR3 protein: CSAMFGGAREAFF
CDR3 DNA: TGCAGTGCTATGTTTGGGGGCGCAAGGGAAGCTTTCTTT

D gene: .
V gene: TRBV5-8
J gene: TRBJ2-1
clone size: .
CDR3 protein: CASCSGQDSYNEQFF
CDR3 DNA: TGTGCCAGCTGTAGCGGACAGGACTCCTACAATGAACAGTTCTTC

D gene: TRBD1
V gene: TRBV20-1
J gene: TRBJ2-7
clone size: medium-sized
CDR3 protein: CSARDQGVSYEQYF
CDR3 DNA: TGCAGTGCTAGAGATCAGGGGGTCTCCTACGAGCAGTACTTC